The 2 T cell receptor beta chains in this list originate from one sample, sequenced in a study of blood T cell repertoires in COVID-19. Sequenced by immunoSEQ multiplex PCR; TCRdb stores in-frame clones only, minus some. Of some 290,000 clones in the sample, about 88% were seen once. Material for sequencing was peripheral blood. The receptors were sampled from a man aged 18 to 30 with active or convalescent COVID-19.

The V and J genes are TRBV6-1 and TRBJ2-3; 8 nucleotides align to TRBD1. From germline, CDR1 is MNHNS and CDR2 SASEGT. V shed 2 bases, J shed 6 bases, and the junction held 7 bases outside the gene matches. CDR3 length: 15 amino acids. The CDR3 coding sequence is TGTGCCAGCAGTGAAAGGGACAGGTCGGCTGATACGCAGTATTTT. Its protein product is CASSERDRSADTQYF.

CDR3 DNA: TGTGCCAGTAGTGACAGGCACTCCAGTTATGGCTACACCTTC. Protein product: CASSDRHSSYGYTF. This chain links TRBV19 with TRBJ1-2, with a tentative D call TRBD1 (6 bases). The germline V and J ends were trimmed by 5 bases and 5 bases, with 15 bases remaining between them. CDR3 length: 14 amino acids. CDR1 and CDR2 from the germline V gene are LNHDA and SQIVND (reference sequence).